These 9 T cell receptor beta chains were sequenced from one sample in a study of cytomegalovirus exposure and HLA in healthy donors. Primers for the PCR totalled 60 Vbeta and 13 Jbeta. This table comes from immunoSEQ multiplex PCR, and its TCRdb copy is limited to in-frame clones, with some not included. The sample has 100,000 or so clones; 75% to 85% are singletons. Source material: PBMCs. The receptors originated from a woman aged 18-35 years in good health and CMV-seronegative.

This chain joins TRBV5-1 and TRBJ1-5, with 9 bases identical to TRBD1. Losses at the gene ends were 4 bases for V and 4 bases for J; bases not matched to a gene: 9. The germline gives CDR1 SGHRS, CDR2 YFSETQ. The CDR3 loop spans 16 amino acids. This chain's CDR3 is CASSPAGQGTNQPQHF. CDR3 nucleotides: TGCGCCAGCAGCCCGGCCGGACAGGGGACGAATCAGCCCCAGCATTTT.

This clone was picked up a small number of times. The CDR3 DNA reads as TGCGCCAGCAGCTCCGGTGGGACCCAGTACTTC. It codes for CASSSGGTQYF. The chain has TRBV5-1 and TRBJ2-5; D ambiguous. Per germline, CDR1 SGHRS and CDR2 YFSETQ. The CDR3 extends over 11 amino acids. V gave up 3 bases and J gave up 7 bases, with 7 bases separating them.

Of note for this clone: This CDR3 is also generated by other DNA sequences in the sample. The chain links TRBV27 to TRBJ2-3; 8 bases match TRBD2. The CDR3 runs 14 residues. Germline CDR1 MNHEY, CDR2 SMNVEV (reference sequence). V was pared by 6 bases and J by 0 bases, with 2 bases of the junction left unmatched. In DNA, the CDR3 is TGTGCCAGCAGCGGGGGGGCAAGCACAGATACGCAGTATTTT. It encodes CASSGGASTDTQYF.

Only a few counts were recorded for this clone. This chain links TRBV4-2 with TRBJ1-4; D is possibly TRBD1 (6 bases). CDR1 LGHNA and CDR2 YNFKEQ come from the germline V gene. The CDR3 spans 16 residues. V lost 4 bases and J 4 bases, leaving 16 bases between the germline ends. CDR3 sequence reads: CASSRRAAGDNEKLFF. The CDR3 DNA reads TGTGCCAGCAGCCGCAGAGCGGCAGGGGATAATGAAAAACTGTTTTTT.

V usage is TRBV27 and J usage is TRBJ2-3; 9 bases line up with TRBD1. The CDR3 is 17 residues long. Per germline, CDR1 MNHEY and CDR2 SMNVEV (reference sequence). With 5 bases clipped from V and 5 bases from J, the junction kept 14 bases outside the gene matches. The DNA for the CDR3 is TGTGCCAGCAGTATACTAAATAAGGACAGGGGTCAAGATACGCAGTATTTT. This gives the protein CASSILNKDRGQDTQYF.

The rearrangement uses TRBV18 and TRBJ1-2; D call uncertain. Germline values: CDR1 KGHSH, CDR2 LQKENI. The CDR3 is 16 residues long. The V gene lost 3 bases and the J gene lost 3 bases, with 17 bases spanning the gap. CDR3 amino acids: CASSPTGGVMDYGYTF. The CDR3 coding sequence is TGTGCCAGCTCACCGACCGGCGGGGTGATGGACTATGGCTACACCTTC.

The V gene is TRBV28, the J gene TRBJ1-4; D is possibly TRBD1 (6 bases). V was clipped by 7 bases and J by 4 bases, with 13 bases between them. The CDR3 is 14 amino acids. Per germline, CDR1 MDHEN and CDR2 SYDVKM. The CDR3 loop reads CASMVQGGNEKLFF. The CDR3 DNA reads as TGTGCCAGCATGGTACAGGGCGGTAATGAAAAACTGTTTTTT.

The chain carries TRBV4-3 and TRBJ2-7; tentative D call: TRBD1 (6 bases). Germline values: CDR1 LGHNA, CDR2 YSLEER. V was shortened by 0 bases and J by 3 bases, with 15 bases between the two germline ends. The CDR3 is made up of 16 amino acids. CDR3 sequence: CASSQDVQGTGYEQYF. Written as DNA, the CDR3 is TGCGCCAGCAGCCAAGATGTACAGGGTACCGGCTACGAGCAGTACTTC.

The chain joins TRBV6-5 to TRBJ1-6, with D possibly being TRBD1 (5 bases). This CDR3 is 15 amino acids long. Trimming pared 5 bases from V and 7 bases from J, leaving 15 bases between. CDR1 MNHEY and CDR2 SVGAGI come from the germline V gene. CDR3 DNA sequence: TGTGCCAGCAGTAAAATGGAACAGGCGAATTCACCCCTCCACTTT. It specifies CASSKMEQANSPLHF.